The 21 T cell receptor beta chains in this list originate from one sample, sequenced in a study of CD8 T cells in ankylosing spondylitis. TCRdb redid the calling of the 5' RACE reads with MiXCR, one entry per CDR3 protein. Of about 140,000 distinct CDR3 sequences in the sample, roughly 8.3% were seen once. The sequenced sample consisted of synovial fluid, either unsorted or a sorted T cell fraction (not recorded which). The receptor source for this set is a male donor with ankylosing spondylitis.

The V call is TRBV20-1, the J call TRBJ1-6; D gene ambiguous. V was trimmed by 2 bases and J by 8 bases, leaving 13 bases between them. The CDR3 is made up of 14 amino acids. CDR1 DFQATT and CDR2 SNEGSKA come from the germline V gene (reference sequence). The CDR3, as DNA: TGCAGTGCTAGAAGGTCATATCGGGATTCACCCCTCCACTTT. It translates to CSARRSYRDSPLHF.

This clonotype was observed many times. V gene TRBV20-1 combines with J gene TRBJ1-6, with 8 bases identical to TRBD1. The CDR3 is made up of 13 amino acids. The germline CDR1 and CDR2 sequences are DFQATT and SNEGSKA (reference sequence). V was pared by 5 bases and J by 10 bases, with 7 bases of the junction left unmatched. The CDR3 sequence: CSASQGVRSPLHF. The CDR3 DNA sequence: TGCAGTGCTTCACAGGGGGTGCGGTCACCCCTCCACTTT.

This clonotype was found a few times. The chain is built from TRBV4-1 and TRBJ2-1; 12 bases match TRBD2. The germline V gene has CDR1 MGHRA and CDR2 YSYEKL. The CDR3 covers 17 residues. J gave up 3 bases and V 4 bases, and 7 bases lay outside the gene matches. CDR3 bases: TGCGCCAGCAGCCCCCTAGCGGGAGGGGGGGTCTACAATGAGCAGTTCTTC. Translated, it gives CASSPLAGGGVYNEQFF.

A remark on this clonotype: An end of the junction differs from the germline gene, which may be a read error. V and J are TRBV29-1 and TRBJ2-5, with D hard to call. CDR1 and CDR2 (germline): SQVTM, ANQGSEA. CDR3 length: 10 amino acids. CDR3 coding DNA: TGCAGCGTTGAAAAAGAGACCCGGTACTTC. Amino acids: CSVEKETRYF.

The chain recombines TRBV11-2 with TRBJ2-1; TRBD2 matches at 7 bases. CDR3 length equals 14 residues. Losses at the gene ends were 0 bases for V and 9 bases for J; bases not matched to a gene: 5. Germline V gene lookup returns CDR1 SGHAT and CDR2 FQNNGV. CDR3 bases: TGTGCCAGCAGCTTAGATTTAGGGAGGGGTGAGCAGTTCTTC. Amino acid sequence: CASSLDLGRGEQFF.

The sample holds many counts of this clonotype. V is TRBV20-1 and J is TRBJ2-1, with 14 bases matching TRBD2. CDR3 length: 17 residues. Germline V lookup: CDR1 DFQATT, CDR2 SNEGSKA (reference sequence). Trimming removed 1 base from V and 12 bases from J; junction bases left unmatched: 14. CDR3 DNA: TGCAGTGCTAGAGGTTCCGGGACTAGCGGGAGTAGAGGAGGGCAGTTCTTC. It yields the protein CSARGSGTSGSRGGQFF.

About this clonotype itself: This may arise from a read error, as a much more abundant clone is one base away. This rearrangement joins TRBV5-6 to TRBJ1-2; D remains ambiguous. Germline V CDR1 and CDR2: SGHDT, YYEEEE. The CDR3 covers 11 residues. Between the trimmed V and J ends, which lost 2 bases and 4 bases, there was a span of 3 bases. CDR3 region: CASSFIYGYTF. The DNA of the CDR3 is TGTGCCAGCAGCTTCATCTATGGCTACACCTTC.

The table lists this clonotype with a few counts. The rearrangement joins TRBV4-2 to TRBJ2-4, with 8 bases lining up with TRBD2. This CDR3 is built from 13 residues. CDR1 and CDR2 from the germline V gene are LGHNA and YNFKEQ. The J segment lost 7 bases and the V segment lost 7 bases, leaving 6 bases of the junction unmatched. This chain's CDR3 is CASTSGRDNIQYF. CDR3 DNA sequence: TGTGCCAGCACCTCCGGGAGGGACAACATTCAGTACTTC.

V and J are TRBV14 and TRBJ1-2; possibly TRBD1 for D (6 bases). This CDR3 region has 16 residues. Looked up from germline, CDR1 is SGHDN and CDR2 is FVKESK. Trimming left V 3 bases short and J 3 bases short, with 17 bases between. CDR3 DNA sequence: TGTGCCAGCAGCCACCAACGGGACGAGGGGGACTATGGCTACACCTTC. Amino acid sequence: CASSHQRDEGDYGYTF.

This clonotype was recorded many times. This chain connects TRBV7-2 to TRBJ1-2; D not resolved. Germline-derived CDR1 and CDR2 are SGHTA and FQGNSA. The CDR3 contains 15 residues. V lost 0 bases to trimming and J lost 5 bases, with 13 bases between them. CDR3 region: CASSLAGRRSYGYTF. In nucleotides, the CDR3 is TGTGCCAGCAGCTTAGCGGGGAGGAGGAGTTATGGCTACACCTTC.

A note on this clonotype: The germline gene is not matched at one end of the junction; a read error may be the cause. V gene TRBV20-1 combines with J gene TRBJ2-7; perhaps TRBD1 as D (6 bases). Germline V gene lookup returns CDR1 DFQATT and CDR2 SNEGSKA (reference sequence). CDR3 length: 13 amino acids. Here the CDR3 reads CIARGQRTYEQYF. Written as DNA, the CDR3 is TGCATTGCTAGAGGACAGAGAACTTACGAGCAGTACTTC.

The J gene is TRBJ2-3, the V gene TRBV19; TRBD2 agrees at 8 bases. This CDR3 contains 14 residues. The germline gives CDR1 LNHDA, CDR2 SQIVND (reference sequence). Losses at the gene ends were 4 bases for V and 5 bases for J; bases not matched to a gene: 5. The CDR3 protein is CASSSGRIVDTQYF. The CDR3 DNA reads TGTGCCAGTAGTAGCGGGAGGATCGTAGATACGCAGTATTTT.

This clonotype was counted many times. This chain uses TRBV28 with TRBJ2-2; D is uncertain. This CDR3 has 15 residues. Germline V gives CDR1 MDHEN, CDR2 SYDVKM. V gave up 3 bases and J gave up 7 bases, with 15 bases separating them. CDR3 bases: TGTGCCAGCAGTTTGCGCGGACGTAAGGGCGGGGAGCTGTTTTTT. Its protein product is CASSLRGRKGGELFF.

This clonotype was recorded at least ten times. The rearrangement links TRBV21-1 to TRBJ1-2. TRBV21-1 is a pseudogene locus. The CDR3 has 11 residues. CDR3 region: CASSSFRGYTF. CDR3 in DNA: TGTGCCAGCAGCTCCTTCAGGGGCTACACCTTC.

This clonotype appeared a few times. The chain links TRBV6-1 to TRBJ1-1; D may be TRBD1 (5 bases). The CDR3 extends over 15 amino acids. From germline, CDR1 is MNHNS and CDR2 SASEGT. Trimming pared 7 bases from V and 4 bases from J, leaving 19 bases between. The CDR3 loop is CASTMGRGAGTEAFF. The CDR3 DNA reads TGTGCCAGCACTATGGGGCGGGGAGCGGGCACTGAAGCTTTCTTT.

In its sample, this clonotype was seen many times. CDR3 sequence reads: CSGGQGSIYEQYF. The CDR3, as DNA: TGCAGCGGGGGACAGGGGAGTATCTACGAGCAGTACTTC. The V call is TRBV29-1, the J call TRBJ2-7; 10 positions match TRBD1. Germline V lookup: CDR1 SQVTM, CDR2 ANQGSEA. Trimming cost V 7 bases and J 3 bases; bases outside gene matches: 6. This CDR3 spans 13 amino acids.

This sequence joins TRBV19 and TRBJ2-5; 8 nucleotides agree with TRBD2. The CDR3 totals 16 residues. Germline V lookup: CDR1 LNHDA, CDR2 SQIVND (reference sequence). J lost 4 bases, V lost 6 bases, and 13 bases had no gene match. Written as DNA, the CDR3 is TGTGCCAGTAGGCCCTCCGGGGCGGGGGGTTTAGAGACCCAGTACTTC. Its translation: CASRPSGAGGLETQYF.

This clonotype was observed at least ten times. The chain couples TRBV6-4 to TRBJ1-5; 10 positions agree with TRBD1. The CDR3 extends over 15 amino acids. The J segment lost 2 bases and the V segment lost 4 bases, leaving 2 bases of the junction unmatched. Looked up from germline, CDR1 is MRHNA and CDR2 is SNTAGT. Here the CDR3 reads CASSVTGGGNQPQHF. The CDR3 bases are TGTGCCAGCAGTGTGACAGGGGGCGGCAATCAGCCCCAGCATTTT.

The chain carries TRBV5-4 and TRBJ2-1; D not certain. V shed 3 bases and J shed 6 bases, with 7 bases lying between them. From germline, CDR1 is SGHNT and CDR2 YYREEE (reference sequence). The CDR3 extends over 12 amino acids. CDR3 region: CASSWDSNEQFF. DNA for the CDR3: TGTGCCAGCAGCTGGGATAGCAATGAGCAGTTCTTC.

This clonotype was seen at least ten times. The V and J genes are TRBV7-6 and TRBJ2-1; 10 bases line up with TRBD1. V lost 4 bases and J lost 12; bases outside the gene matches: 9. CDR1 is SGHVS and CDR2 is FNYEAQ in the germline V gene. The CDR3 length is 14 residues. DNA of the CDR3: TGTGCCAGCAGCTCGGGGGGACAGGGGCTAAGGCAGTTCTTC. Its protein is CASSSGGQGLRQFF.

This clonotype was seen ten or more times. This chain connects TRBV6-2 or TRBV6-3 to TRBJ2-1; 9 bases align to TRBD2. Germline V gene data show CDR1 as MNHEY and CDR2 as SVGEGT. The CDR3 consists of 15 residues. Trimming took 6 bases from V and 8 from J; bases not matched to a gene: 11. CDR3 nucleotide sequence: TGTGCCAGCAGCAACCTCCTAGCGGGACCGGATGAGCAGTTCTTC. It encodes CASSNLLAGPDEQFF.